A single sample is the source of the 8 T cell receptor beta chains below, sequenced in a study of blood T cell repertoires in COVID-19. Clones were read by immunoSEQ multiplex PCR, and TCRdb kept only the in-frame ones, dropping some. The data contain about 21,000 clones, 86% of them singletons. The specimen was peripheral blood. Receptors originate from a man in his 70s with acute or convalescent COVID-19.

As DNA, the CDR3 is TGCGCCAGCAGCTTGGGGACAGAAGAGACCCAGTACTTC. Its protein is CASSLGTEETQYF. V usage is TRBV5-1 and J usage is TRBJ2-5, with a possible D match to TRBD1 (6 bases). The germline gives CDR1 SGHRS, CDR2 YFSETQ. Deletions cut 0 bases from V and 3 bases from J, with 6 bases between. The CDR3 totals 13 residues. The entire variable domain, with the rest obtained from reference TRBV5-1 and TRBJ2-5, is as follows: KAGVTQTPRYLIKTRGQQVTLSCSPISGHRSVSWYQQTPGQGLQFLFEYFSETQRNKGNFPGRFSGRQFSNSRSEMNVSTLELGDSALYLCASSLGTEETQYFGPGTRLLVL.

V gene TRBV7-2 combines with J gene TRBJ2-1; possible D gene TRBD1, 5 bases. Trimming stripped 5 bases from V and 7 bases from J, with 15 bases between. The germline CDR1 and CDR2 sequences are SGHTA and FQGNSA. This CDR3 has 14 residues. The CDR3 nucleotides are TGTGCCAGCAGCCCGTTTGGGGCGCGAAATGAGCAGTTCTTC. Amino acids: CASSPFGARNEQFF.

The chain employs TRBV6-6 and TRBJ2-7; TRBD1 agrees at 8 bases. The CDR3 consists of 14 residues. With 2 bases clipped from V and 5 bases from J, the junction kept 5 bases outside the gene matches. The germline V gene has CDR1 MNHNY and CDR2 SVGAGI (reference sequence). This CDR3 reads CASSYRTGINEQYF. The CDR3 nucleotides are TGTGCCAGCAGTTACCGGACAGGGATAAACGAGCAGTACTTC.

The chain is built from TRBV6-5 and TRBJ2-5, with 12 bases matching TRBD2. CDR3 length equals 14 residues. After removal of 5 bases from V and 4 bases from J, the junction contained 2 bases not matched to a gene. Germline V gives CDR1 MNHEY, CDR2 SVGAGI. Here the CDR3 DNA reads TGTGCCAGCAGTCCGACTAGCGGGAGAGAGACCCAGTACTTC. Its protein product is CASSPTSGRETQYF.

CDR3 amino acids: CASSSRTGAMGRPQHF. CDR3 coding DNA: TGTGCCAGTAGTTCACGGACAGGGGCTATGGGAAGGCCCCAGCATTTT. The chain carries TRBV19 and TRBJ1-5; 9 nucleotides line up with TRBD1. Losses at the gene ends were 5 bases for V and 9 bases for J; bases not matched to a gene: 14. Germline loops: CDR1 LNHDA, CDR2 SQIVND (reference sequence). The CDR3 is 16 amino acids.

The chain joins TRBV7-3 to TRBJ2-7; 7 nucleotides line up with TRBD1. The germline gives CDR1 SGHTA, CDR2 FQGTGA. CDR3 size: 13 residues. The V and J ends lost 4 bases and 7 bases, in that order; junction bases with no gene match: 7. DNA of the CDR3: TGTGCCAGCAGCTCAGGGGGTTTCAATGAGCAGTACTTC. Its translation: CASSSGGFNEQYF. Together with reference TRBV7-3 and TRBJ2-7, the CDR3 gives the full variable domain: GAGVSQTPSNKVTEKGKYVELRCDPISGHTALYWYRQSLGQGPEFLIYFQGTGAADDSGLPNDRFFAVRPEGSVSTLKIQRTERGDSAVYLCASSSGGFNEQYFGPGTRLTVT.

This chain's CDR3 is CASSHVPDRGPYNSPLHF. In DNA form, the CDR3 reads TGCGCCAGCAGCCACGTACCGGACAGGGGGCCCTATAATTCACCCCTCCACTTT. The rearrangement links TRBV4-1 to TRBJ1-6, with TRBD1 identical over 11 bases. The J segment lost 2 bases and the V segment lost 3 bases, leaving 6 bases of the junction unmatched. This CDR3 spans 18 amino acids. Per the germline V gene, CDR1 is MGHRA and CDR2 is YSYEKL.

The V call is TRBV19, the J call TRBJ1-5; 8 positions match TRBD1. This CDR3 is built from 14 residues. CDR1 is LNHDA, CDR2 SQIVND, per germline (reference sequence). J lost 4 bases, V lost 7 bases, and 6 bases had no gene match. The CDR3 coding sequence is TGTGCCAGTAATCTAGGACAGGGTAATCAGCCCCAGCATTTT. Its protein product is CASNLGQGNQPQHF.